This is a list of T cell receptor beta chains from one sample in a study of post-analysis software for immune sequencing data. One entry per CDR3 protein results from TCRdb running MiXCR on the PCR reads. Of around 160,000 distinct CDR3 sequences in the sample, approximately 35% were seen once. The sample here was blood, taken after autologous hematopoietic stem cell transplantation. The source of these receptors is a girl aged 5-17 years with multiple sclerosis. Both conserved end residues are part of each CDR3. The order of the fields is J gene, V gene, D gene, clone size, CDR3 DNA, CDR3 protein. A D gene is named only where the DNA matches it firmly. Clone size, where shown, is once, few, many, or a class for clones that have expanded.

J gene: TRBJ2-3
V gene: TRBV7-6
D gene: TRBD1
clone size: few
CDR3 DNA: TGTGCCAGCAGCCGGACAGGGGGCTTGGAAGATACGCAGTATTTT
CDR3 protein: CASSRTGGLEDTQYF

J gene: TRBJ1-5
V gene: TRBV20-1
D gene: TRBD1
clone size: NA
CDR3 DNA: TGCAGTGCTATCAAGGGAGCAGGGGGCAGAAGCAATCAGTCCCAGCATTTT
CDR3 protein: CSAIKGAGGRSNQSQHF

J gene: TRBJ1-2
V gene: TRBV20-1
D gene: NA
clone size: few
CDR3 DNA: TGCAGTGCGGGAAGGGCCGTCTATGGCTACACCTTC
CDR3 protein: CSAGRAVYGYTF

J gene: TRBJ2-7
V gene: TRBV4-1
D gene: TRBD2
clone size: many
CDR3 DNA: TGCGCCAGCAGCCAAGAAGGTAGCGGGAGTTCCTACGAGCAGTACTTC
CDR3 protein: CASSQEGSGSSYEQYF

J gene: TRBJ1-5
V gene: TRBV30
D gene: NA
clone size: NA
CDR3 DNA: TGTGCCTGGAGTGTAGTGGGACGTCCAGATGACCAGCATTTT
CDR3 protein: CAWSVVGRPDDQHF

J gene: TRBJ2-1
V gene: TRBV27
D gene: TRBD2
clone size: NA
CDR3 DNA: TGTGCCAGCAGTTCCTCTAGCGGGAGGGCCGACGTACACAATGAGCAGTTCTTC
CDR3 protein: CASSSSSGRADVHNEQFF

J gene: TRBJ1-1
V gene: TRBV7-9
D gene: NA
clone size: few
CDR3 DNA: TGTGCCAGCAGCTTCGGGGGGTCGGACACTGAAGCTTTCTTT
CDR3 protein: CASSFGGSDTEAFF

J gene: TRBJ2-1
V gene: TRBV4-3
D gene: NA
clone size: few
CDR3 DNA: TGCGCCAGCAGCCAAAAAAGGGGGAATGAGCAGTTCTTC
CDR3 protein: CASSQKRGNEQFF

J gene: TRBJ1-2
V gene: TRBV7-2
D gene: NA
clone size: many
CDR3 DNA: TGTGCCAGCAGCTTAGCGGGCAATCCTAACTATGGCTACACCTTC
CDR3 protein: CASSLAGNPNYGYTF

J gene: TRBJ2-2
V gene: TRBV11-2
D gene: NA
clone size: few
CDR3 DNA: TGTGCCAGCAGCTTAGTGCTGGGGGCCACCGGGGAGCTGTTTTTT
CDR3 protein: CASSLVLGATGELFF

J gene: TRBJ2-7
V gene: TRBV30
D gene: TRBD2
clone size: NA
CDR3 DNA: TGTGCCTGGAGTGGGGGGACTAGCGGGAGTTACGAGCAGTACTTC
CDR3 protein: CAWSGGTSGSYEQYF

J gene: TRBJ1-4
V gene: TRBV7-2
D gene: TRBD1
clone size: NA
CDR3 DNA: TGTGCCAGCAGCCCACAACAGGGGGCTTCTGAAAAACTGTTTTTT
CDR3 protein: CASSPQQGASEKLFF

J gene: TRBJ1-2
V gene: TRBV29-1
D gene: NA
clone size: NA
CDR3 DNA: TGCAGCGTTGATCAGGGATCTAACTATGGCTACACCTTC
CDR3 protein: CSVDQGSNYGYTF

J gene: TRBJ2-7
V gene: TRBV5-1
D gene: TRBD2
clone size: many
CDR3 DNA: TGCGCCAGCAGCGCCTCAGGACTAGCGGGAGCCTACGAGCAGTACTTC
CDR3 protein: CASSASGLAGAYEQYF

J gene: TRBJ2-7
V gene: TRBV20-1
D gene: NA
clone size: few
CDR3 DNA: TGCAGTGCTAGAGATCCCTGGGCCTGGAGCTACGAGCAGTACTTC
CDR3 protein: CSARDPWAWSYEQYF

J gene: TRBJ2-3
V gene: TRBV6-6
D gene: NA
clone size: few
CDR3 DNA: TGTGCCAGCAAAATCAGGGGATCTTCGCCCCACACAGATACGCAGTATTTT
CDR3 protein: CASKIRGSSPHTDTQYF

J gene: TRBJ2-7
V gene: TRBV12-3/TRBV12-4
D gene: TRBD2
clone size: many
CDR3 DNA: TGTGCCAGCACTCGTGGACTAGCGGGAGCTCACGAGCAGTACTTC
CDR3 protein: CASTRGLAGAHEQYF

J gene: TRBJ2-5
V gene: TRBV24-1
D gene: NA
clone size: NA
CDR3 DNA: TGTGCCACCAGTGAGGCGGGGAAAGAGACCCAGTACTTC
CDR3 protein: CATSEAGKETQYF

J gene: TRBJ1-5
V gene: TRBV4-1
D gene: NA
clone size: few
CDR3 DNA: TGCGCCAGCAGCCAAGAGGAGGGGGATCAGCCCCAGCATTTT
CDR3 protein: CASSQEEGDQPQHF

J gene: TRBJ1-4
V gene: TRBV27
D gene: TRBD1
clone size: NA
CDR3 DNA: TGTGCCAGCAGCCCCAGGACAGGTTCGTTTGGGGAAAAACTGTTTTTT
CDR3 protein: CASSPRTGSFGEKLFF

J gene: TRBJ2-3
V gene: TRBV12-3/TRBV12-4
D gene: NA
clone size: few
CDR3 DNA: TGTGCCAGCAGGAGGGGGGTTTCCACAGATACGCAGTATTTT
CDR3 protein: CASRRGVSTDTQYF

J gene: TRBJ2-3
V gene: TRBV12-3/TRBV12-4
D gene: NA
clone size: few
CDR3 DNA: TGTGCCAGCAGTTTGGTGGAGGGATGGGGCACAGATACGCAGTATTTT
CDR3 protein: CASSLVEGWGTDTQYF

J gene: TRBJ1-2
V gene: TRBV4-3
D gene: TRBD1
clone size: few
CDR3 DNA: TGCGCCAGCAGCCAGCTGGGACAGGGAGGGTATGGCTACACCTTC
CDR3 protein: CASSQLGQGGYGYTF

J gene: TRBJ1-1
V gene: TRBV20-1
D gene: NA
clone size: once
CDR3 DNA: TGCAGTGCTAGAGCAGGAAAAAACACTGAAGCTTTCTTT
CDR3 protein: CSARAGKNTEAFF